Listed below are T cell receptor beta chains from one sample, sequenced in a study of blood T cells in healthy people across ages. TCRdb itself ran the 5' RACE reads through MiXCR, one entry per CDR3 protein. The sample includes approximately 1.5 million distinct CDR3 sequences, almost 35% of them seen just once. Sequencing used blood. The receptors here all came from a woman aged 30 to 39 in good health. Both conserved end residues are part of each CDR3. D genes are given only for firm matches. The size entry is marked missing in some rows and otherwise reads once, few, many or a size class.

J gene | clone size | V gene | D gene | CDR3 DNA | CDR3 protein
TRBJ1-2 | - | TRBV20-1 | - | TGCAGTGCTCTCAACCCTAACTATGGCCACACCTTC | CSALNPNYGHTF
TRBJ2-3 | few | TRBV7-9 | - | TGTGCCTCAAGTTCGTGGGGGGTTACAGATACGCAGTATTTT | CASSSWGVTDTQYF
TRBJ1-1 | many | TRBV29-1 | TRBD1 | TGCAGCGTCTTACAGGGGACCACCGTTGAAGCTTTCTTT | CSVLQGTTVEAFF
TRBJ2-3 | - | TRBV24-1 | - | TGTGCCACCCGCGGGAACACAGATACGCAGTATTTT | CATRGNTDTQYF
TRBJ1-1 | - | TRBV3-1 | - | TGTGCCAGCAGCCAGTCCGCGGCGCTCGGCGCTTTCTTT | CASSQSAALGAFF
TRBJ2-7 | many | TRBV5-1 | - | TGCGCCAGCAGCTTGGAACAGGGACCTAGCGAGCAGTACTTC | CASSLEQGPSEQYF
TRBJ2-7 | few | TRBV4-1 | - | TGCGCCAGCAGCCAAGTTATGCAGGGCTCCTACGAGCAGTACTTC | CASSQVMQGSYEQYF
TRBJ2-3 | - | TRBV29-1 | - | TGCAGCGTTGAGTCGGGTAAGAGGGTTGAGGCAGGTACGCAGTATTTT | CSVESGKRVEAGTQYF
TRBJ2-3 | - | TRBV11-2 | - | TGTGCCAGCAGCTTAGGCAGCATTTCGGGGACAGATACGCAGTATTTT | CASSLGSISGTDTQYF
TRBJ2-7 | - | TRBV7-9 | TRBD1 | TGTGCCAGCACCGATGGACAGGGTATCTACGAGCAGTACTTC | CASTDGQGIYEQYF
TRBJ2-1 | - | TRBV3-1 | - | TGTGCCAGCAGCCAACATGGGGCCACAGGGGAGCAGTTCTTC | CASSQHGATGEQFF
TRBJ1-5 | - | TRBV20-1 | - | TGCAGTGCTATCCAGATAGGATTATATACTCAGCCCCAGCATTTT | CSAIQIGLYTQPQHF
TRBJ2-4 | - | TRBV3-1 | TRBD2 | TGTGCCAGCAGCCCCCGCAGGCGGCAGCGGGAGGGCCTGAACATTCAGTACTTC | CASSPRRRQREGLNIQYF
TRBJ1-2 | - | TRBV28 | TRBD1 | TGTGCCAGCAGAGGGACAGGGGCCGAGAGTGGCTACACCTTC | CASRGTGAESGYTF
TRBJ2-1 | few | TRBV7-2 | TRBD2 | TGTGCCAGCAGCTACCCGGGACTATACAATGAGCAGTTCTTC | CASSYPGLYNEQFF
TRBJ1-2 | once | TRBV27 | - | TGTGCCAGCTGGGACGGCAGCGGGGACAAGAGTCATGGCTACACCTTC | CASWDGSGDKSHGYTF
TRBJ2-7 | many | TRBV7-9 | TRBD1 | TGTGCCAGCAGTTCGGGACAGAACTACGAGCAGTACTTC | CASSSGQNYEQYF
TRBJ2-3 | - | TRBV6-5 | - | TGTGCCAGCAGTGAACCCGGCGTAACAGATACGCAGTATTTT | CASSEPGVTDTQYF
TRBJ2-1 | - | TRBV28 | TRBD1 | TGTGCCGTAGGGACAGGGACTTGGAATGAGCAGTTCTTC | CAVGTGTWNEQFF
TRBJ2-4 | - | TRBV24-1 | TRBD2 | TGTGTCACCAGTGATCTAGGACTAGCCTCGGTAAACATTCAGTACTTC | CVTSDLGLASVNIQYF
TRBJ2-3 | many | TRBV7-3 | - | TGTGCCAGCAGCTTAACAGTTCGGGATACGCAGTATTTT | CASSLTVRDTQYF
TRBJ2-1 | few | TRBV9 | TRBD2 | TGTGCCAGCTCGGCGATCGCGGGAGGTTACCTTATGTACAATGAGCAGTTCTTC | CASSAIAGGYLMYNEQFF
TRBJ2-3 | - | TRBV12-3/TRBV12-4 | - | TGTGCCAGCAGTCAAAAGGGGGGTGATACGCAGTATTTT | CASSQKGGDTQYF
TRBJ1-2 | few | TRBV5-6 | - | TGTGCCAGCAGCTTGAGAAGAGGTCAGGCGTATGGCTACACCTTC | CASSLRRGQAYGYTF
TRBJ2-1 | - | TRBV10-3 | TRBD1 | TGTGCCACCCACAGGGGGGAATCCTACAATGAGCAGTTCTTC | CATHRGESYNEQFF
TRBJ2-3 | - | TRBV5-1 | - | TGCGCCAGCAGCTACGGGGTCTTTGAGGGGAGCACAGATACGCAGTATTTT | CASSYGVFEGSTDTQYF
TRBJ1-2 | - | TRBV5-4 | - | TGTGCCAGCAGCCCCTGGGCGGGCCCCTATGGCTACACCTTC | CASSPWAGPYGYTF
TRBJ2-2 | few | TRBV6-5 | TRBD2 | TGTGCCAGCAGTTACTCGAAGGTCTCGGGACTAGGGGGCGGGGAGCTGTTTTTT | CASSYSKVSGLGGGELFF
TRBJ2-7 | - | TRBV5-6 | - | TGTGCCAGCAGCTTGGAGGGGGAGAGGTACGAGCAGTACTTC | CASSLEGERYEQYF
TRBJ2-7 | - | TRBV27 | TRBD1 | TGTGCCAGCTCCCCACAGGGGGTTTTCCACTACGAGCAGTACTTC | CASSPQGVFHYEQYF
TRBJ2-2 | - | TRBV12-3/TRBV12-4 | - | TGTGCCAGCAGCCCCATAGACACGTTGCCGAACACCGGGGAGCGGTTTTTT | CASSPIDTLPNTGERFF
TRBJ1-1 | - | TRBV29-1 | - | TGCAGCGTTGAAATTTTCAGCGTGAACACTGAAGCTTTCTTT | CSVEIFSVNTEAFF
TRBJ2-7 | - | TRBV10-3 | TRBD2 | TGTGCCATCAGTGGGACTAGCGGCCTCTACGAGCAGTACTTC | CAISGTSGLYEQYF
TRBJ1-6 | few | TRBV6-5 | - | TGTGCCAGCAGTATAGACAGCGCAAATAATTCACCCCTCCACTTT | CASSIDSANNSPLHF
TRBJ2-3 | few | TRBV20-1 | TRBD1 | TGCAGTGCCAAAGGACAGGGCACAGATACGCAGTATTTT | CSAKGQGTDTQYF
TRBJ2-3 | few | TRBV3-1 | TRBD2 | TGTGCCAGCGAGGGACTAACGGGAACCACAGATACGCAGTATTTT | CASEGLTGTTDTQYF
TRBJ2-5 | - | TRBV2 | - | TGTGCCAGCAGTGCTAGGTCCCCCCAAGAGACCCAGTACTTC | CASSARSPQETQYF
TRBJ2-7 | - | TRBV5-1 | - | TGCGCCAGCAGCTTGACTAGCATGGACTACGAGCAGTACTTC | CASSLTSMDYEQYF
TRBJ2-7 | few | TRBV6-2/TRBV6-3 | - | TGTGCCACAAAAGCTAGCGCTTCGGTGCAGTACTTC | CATKASASVQYF
TRBJ1-2 | - | TRBV20-1 | - | TGCAGTGCTAGAGATCCCACGACAGTTCTCTATGGCTACACCTTC | CSARDPTTVLYGYTF
TRBJ2-7 | - | TRBV3-1 | - | TGTGCCAGCAGCCAGGCTAGCTTCCCGTCCTCCGGCGAGCAGTACTTC | CASSQASFPSSGEQYF
TRBJ2-1 | - | TRBV6-2/TRBV6-3 | - | TGTGCCAGCAGCCCGGGACTTCATCCGGGGAATGAGCAGTTCTTC | CASSPGLHPGNEQFF
TRBJ1-2 | - | TRBV20-1 | - | TGCAGTGCTAGAGCCCCCAGGAACTATGGCTACACCTTC | CSARAPRNYGYTF
TRBJ1-2 | - | TRBV9 | TRBD1 | TGTGCCAGCAGCGCTCCCACCGGGACAGGGATGGGTGGCTACACCTTC | CASSAPTGTGMGGYTF
TRBJ2-3 | - | TRBV5-1 | - | TGCGCCGGCAGCTCCCAGGGGCGCGGGACAGATACGCAGTATTTT | CAGSSQGRGTDTQYF
TRBJ2-2 | - | TRBV25-1 | TRBD1 | TGTGCCAGCAGTGGCGCACCAGGGGGCGCACTTCTCACCGGGGAGCTGTTTTTT | CASSGAPGGALLTGELFF
TRBJ2-6 | - | TRBV7-3 | - | TGTGCCAGCAGCCCATACCGGACCTCTGGGGCCAACGTCCTGACTTTC | CASSPYRTSGANVLTF
TRBJ2-1 | few | TRBV20-1 | - | TGCAGTGCTAGAGAACCAGGCCCACGGAGTAATGAGCAGTTCTTC | CSAREPGPRSNEQFF
TRBJ1-5 | few | TRBV10-3 | TRBD1 | TGTGCCATCAGTGAGCGGACAGGTGCTTATAGCAATCAGCCCCAGCATTTT | CAISERTGAYSNQPQHF
TRBJ1-2 | - | TRBV27 | - | TGTGCCAGCAGTTTTATTGGCCGAGAAGGACTTAACTATGGCTACACCTTC | CASSFIGREGLNYGYTF
TRBJ2-7 | few | TRBV4-1 | TRBD1 | TGCGCCAGCAGCTCACGCCAGGGGGTCGAGCAGTACTTC | CASSSRQGVEQYF
TRBJ1-1 | few | TRBV4-1 | - | TGCGCCAGCAGCCAAGAAGGGGGACCCGGGAGGGGAGCTTTCTTT | CASSQEGGPGRGAFF
TRBJ2-3 | - | TRBV12-3/TRBV12-4 | - | TGTGCCAGCAGTACCCAGCCCGGGGCTAGCACAGATGCGCAGTATTTT | CASSTQPGASTDAQYF
TRBJ2-7 | - | TRBV27 | - | TGTGCCAGCAACGTCTTAGGGCGGGAACACGAGCAGTACTTC | CASNVLGREHEQYF
TRBJ1-2 | - | TRBV5-6 | - | TGTGCCAGCAGCTTTTCGGGGGCCCTTTCGGGCTACACCTTC | CASSFSGALSGYTF